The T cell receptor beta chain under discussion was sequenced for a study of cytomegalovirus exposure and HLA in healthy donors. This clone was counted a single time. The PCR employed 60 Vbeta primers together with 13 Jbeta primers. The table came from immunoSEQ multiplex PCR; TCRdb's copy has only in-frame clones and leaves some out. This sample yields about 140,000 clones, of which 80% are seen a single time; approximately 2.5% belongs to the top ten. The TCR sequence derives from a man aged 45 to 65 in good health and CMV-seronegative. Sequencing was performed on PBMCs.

In DNA form, the CDR3 reads TGTGCCAGCAGTTTGGGCGGGACAGGGGGAGCCTATGGCTACACCTTC. Its translation is CASSLGGTGGAYGYTF. The chain employs TRBV28 and TRBJ1-2, with TRBD1 matching 11 bases. Losses at the gene ends were 3 bases for V and 4 bases for J; bases not matched to a gene: 7. The germline gives CDR1 MDHEN, CDR2 SYDVKM. The CDR3 sequence is 16 residues long.